The TCR beta chain under discussion was sequenced for a study of blood T cell repertoires in COVID-19. As for the study in general: Material from acute and convalescent COVID-19 was sourced from the United States, Italy and Spain. T cells, B-cell-depleted T cells, or PBMCs provided the cDNA or gDNA that served as material.

The CDR3 loop spans 14 amino acids. J gave up 7 bases and V 0 bases, and 6 bases lay outside the gene matches. Germline V gene data show CDR1 as SGDLS and CDR2 as YYNGEE. In the study's own analysis: Reference gene primer amplification in the assay estimated nucleated cell counts. TCRdb's copy holds only in-frame clones and misses some; the assay was immunoSEQ multiplex PCR. Clonal size and the V and J genes are those of that table, whereas D and trimming came from the DNA. The table has roughly 120,000 clones, approximately 90% seen once. The Seattle patients, enrolled during active infection, were followed longitudinally.

The sequencing sample was made of peripheral blood. This clonotype was sampled from a man aged 50-59 years with COVID-19, enrolled during active disease. V and J are TRBV9 and TRBJ2-7, with 8 bases identical to TRBD2. CDR3 protein: CASSVVGTSGEQYF. Written as DNA, the CDR3 is TGTGCCAGCAGCGTAGTCGGGACTAGTGGTGAGCAGTACTTC.